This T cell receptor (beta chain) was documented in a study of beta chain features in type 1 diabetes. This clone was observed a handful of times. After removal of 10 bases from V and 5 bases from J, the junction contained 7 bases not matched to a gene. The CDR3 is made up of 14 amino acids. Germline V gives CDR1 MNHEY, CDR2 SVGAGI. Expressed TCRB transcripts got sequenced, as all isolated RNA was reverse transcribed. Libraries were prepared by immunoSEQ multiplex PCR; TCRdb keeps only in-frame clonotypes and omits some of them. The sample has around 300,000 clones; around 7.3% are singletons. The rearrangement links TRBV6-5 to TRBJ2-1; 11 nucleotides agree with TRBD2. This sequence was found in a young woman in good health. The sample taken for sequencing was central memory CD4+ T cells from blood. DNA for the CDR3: TGTGCCACGACTAGCGGGATGGGGGACAATGAGCAGTTCTTC. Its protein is CATTSGMGDNEQFF.